The source of this TCR beta chain is a study of naive and memory T cell subsets. The beta constant-region primer was an equimolar mix of two oligonucleotides covering TRBC1 and TRBC2. TCRdb re-analysed the UMI-ligation and nested PCR reads in MiXCR, keeping a single row per CDR3 protein. The sample has tens of thousands of distinct CDR3 sequences; over 10% are singletons. The germline gives CDR1 SGHTA, CDR2 FQGNSA. The CDR3 covers 14 residues. V lost 3 bases and J 7 bases, leaving 13 bases between the germline ends. On this clonotype: Its matching antigen is unknown.

Overall study results and limits: TCR counts from RNA may reflect activation-linked expression changes.

The rearrangement joins TRBV7-2 to TRBJ1-5; perhaps TRBD1 as D (6 bases). The receptor comes from a human donor in good health. The specimen sequenced was central memory CD4+ T cells from blood. CDR3: CASSFNRVGQPQHF. The CDR3, as DNA: TGTGCCAGCAGCTTTAACAGGGTAGGACAGCCCCAGCATTTT.